The 26 T cell receptor beta chains below all came from one sample that was sequenced in a study of cytomegalovirus exposure and HLA in healthy donors. PCR amplification relied on 60 Vbeta primers (plus 13 Jbeta primers). Only in-frame clones appear in the TCRdb table, and some are missing; sequencing was by immunoSEQ multiplex PCR. The sample data list about 200,000 clones. The specimen was PBMCs. Every receptor here comes from a man aged 25-40 years in good health and CMV-seronegative.

The rearrangement joins TRBV10-3 to TRBJ2-3; TRBD2 matches 10 bases. CDR3 length: 16 residues. Germline V CDR1 and CDR2: ENHRY, SYGVKD. Trimming removed 6 bases from V and 3 bases from J; junction bases left unmatched: 9. The CDR3 DNA reads as TGTGCCATCAGCGTCATAGCGGGAGGTTTGACAGATACGCAGTATTTT. Translation: CAISVIAGGLTDTQYF.

The rearrangement links TRBV5-4 to TRBJ2-7, with D possibly TRBD1 on 5 matching bases. Germline loops: CDR1 SGHNT, CDR2 YYREEE (reference sequence). With 3 bases removed from V and 5 bases from J, the gap between germline ends came to 12 bases. The CDR3 is made up of 13 amino acids. The CDR3 sequence is CASSSWGGNEQYF. For the CDR3, the DNA is TGTGCCAGCAGCTCTTGGGGCGGAAACGAGCAGTACTTC.

The chain combines TRBV28 with TRBJ2-7; 8 bases agree with TRBD1. The length of the CDR3 is 13 residues. The trim removed 10 bases at V and 2 bases at J, leaving 7 bases unmatched. CDR1 and CDR2 (germline): MDHEN, SYDVKM. The CDR3 nucleotides read TGTGCCACCCTTGACAGGGGAACCTACGAGCAGTACTTC. It is translated as CATLDRGTYEQYF. Together with reference TRBV28 and TRBJ2-7, the CDR3 gives the full variable domain: DVKVTQSSRYLVKRTGEKVFLECVQDMDHENMFWYRQDPGLGLRLIYFSYDVKMKEKGDIPEGYSVSREKKERFSLILESASTNQTSMYLCATLDRGTYEQYFGPGTRLTVT.

The chain combines TRBV4-3 with TRBJ2-2; 8 bases fit TRBD1. Germline assignment: CDR1 LGHNA and CDR2 YSLEER. Losses at the gene ends were 1 base for V and 7 bases for J; bases not matched to a gene: 8. The CDR3 has 16 residues. This CDR3 reads CASSQGYGTGFGELFF. The CDR3 DNA follows: TGCGCCAGCAGCCAAGGCTATGGGACAGGCTTCGGGGAGCTGTTTTTT.

The genes are TRBV2 and TRBJ2-4; 14 bases match TRBD2. V dropped 7 bases and J dropped 8; count of bases not matched to a gene: 4. The CDR3 runs to 14 residues. Germline assignment: CDR1 SNHLY and CDR2 FYNNEI. The CDR3, as DNA: TGTGCCAGCACCGTGACTAGCGGGGGGGACATTCAGTACTTC. It yields the protein CASTVTSGGDIQYF.

The chain is built from TRBV27 and TRBJ2-7; D might be TRBD1 (5 bases). CDR1 is MNHEY, CDR2 SMNVEV, per germline (reference sequence). There are 13 residues in the CDR3. V lost 3 bases and J lost 2, with 8 bases in between. The CDR3 reads CASSFGRAYEQYF. The CDR3 DNA follows: TGTGCCAGCAGTTTTGGCAGGGCCTACGAGCAGTACTTC.

The rearrangement links TRBV9 to TRBJ2-7, with TRBD1 as a possible D gene (6 bases). Trimming left V 0 bases short and J 3 bases short, with 13 bases between. Germline CDR1 is SGDLS and CDR2 is YYNGEE. The length of the CDR3 is 15 residues. CDR3 DNA: TGTGCCAGCAGCGTAGCTCCAGGGGATATCTACGAGCAGTACTTC. Translating it yields CASSVAPGDIYEQYF.

CDR3 in amino acids: CASRTGGDSPLHF. DNA of the CDR3: TGTGCCAGTAGGACAGGGGGAGATTCACCCCTCCACTTT. The chain couples TRBV19 to TRBJ1-6, with 9 positions matching TRBD1. Germline assignment: CDR1 LNHDA and CDR2 SQIVND (reference sequence). CDR3 length: 13 residues. After removal of 6 bases from V and 8 bases from J, the junction contained 2 bases not matched to a gene.

DNA of the CDR3: TGTGCCAGCAGCGTTGGGGGGGGTGTACAGCCCCAGCATTTT. This encodes CASSVGGGVQPQHF. The genes are TRBV9 and TRBJ1-5, with D maybe TRBD1 (5 bases). From germline, CDR1 is SGDLS and CDR2 YYNGEE. Trimming stripped 2 bases from V and 7 bases from J, with 13 bases between. The CDR3 contains 14 residues.

This chain connects TRBV9 to TRBJ2-5; TRBD2 aligns across 7 bases. Unmatched junction bases numbered 10, after V lost 0 bases and J lost 5 bases. Germline values: CDR1 SGDLS, CDR2 YYNGEE. CDR3 length equals 16 residues. For the CDR3, the DNA is TGTGCCAGCAGCGTAGGGTTAGCCGTGGGGGGGGAGACCCAGTACTTC. Translating it yields CASSVGLAVGGETQYF.

In DNA form, the CDR3 reads TGTGCCAGCTCCCCCCCCGGGCGGGAGGGCTACGAGCAGTACTTC. Encoded protein: CASSPPGREGYEQYF. The chain employs TRBV18 and TRBJ2-7, with 9 bases aligning to TRBD2. The CDR3 is 15 amino acids. Unmatched junction bases numbered 9, after V lost 6 bases and J lost 3 bases. Germline loops: CDR1 KGHSH, CDR2 LQKENI.

The chain has TRBV11-2 and TRBJ1-2; D call uncertain. The germline V gene has CDR1 SGHAT and CDR2 FQNNGV. V lost 5 bases and J lost 7, with 14 bases in between. The CDR3 contains 13 residues. CDR3 nucleotides: TGTGCCAGCAGCCCTGGGCTGGCAGCTGGCTACACCTTC. This gives the protein CASSPGLAAGYTF. Together with reference TRBV11-2 and TRBJ1-2, the CDR3 gives the full variable domain: EAGVAQSPRYKIIEKRQSVAFWCNPISGHATLYWYQQILGQGPKLLIQFQNNGVVDDSQLPKDRFSAERLKGVDSTLKIQPAKLEDSAVYLCASSPGLAAGYTFGSGTRLTVV.

This chain joins TRBV11-2 and TRBJ2-1, with D perhaps matching TRBD2 (5 bases). The CDR3 is made up of 16 amino acids. CDR1 is SGHAT, CDR2 FQNNGV, per germline. V lost 7 bases to trimming and J lost 2 bases, with 18 bases between them. Written as DNA, the CDR3 is TGTGCCAGCACCTTTTACGGGGTTGGAACCTACAATGAGCAGTTCTTC. Translated, it gives CASTFYGVGTYNEQFF.

V usage is TRBV7-6 and J usage is TRBJ1-4, with D hard to call. Per the germline V gene, CDR1 is SGHVS and CDR2 is FNYEAQ. V lost 5 bases and J lost 8, with 15 bases in between. CDR3 length: 14 residues. In nucleotides, the CDR3 is TGTGCCAGCAGCCTGACTCCGGAGAGCGAAAAACTGTTTTTT. Protein: CASSLTPESEKLFF.

In the case of this clone: This CDR3 is also generated by other DNA sequences in the sample. The chain employs TRBV18 and TRBJ2-7, with D perhaps matching TRBD2 (5 bases). The ends were cut back, 3 bases at V and 3 bases at J, with 6 bases in the middle. The germline gives CDR1 KGHSH, CDR2 LQKENI. The CDR3 has 12 amino acids. The CDR3 reads CASSPGNYEQYF. The CDR3 DNA sequence: TGTGCCAGCTCACCCGGGAACTACGAGCAGTACTTC.

J is TRBJ2-7 and V is TRBV6-1; the D is unclear. Germline CDR1 MNHNS, CDR2 SASEGT. Trimming cost V 1 base and J 2 bases, with 12 bases left between them. The CDR3 totals 15 residues. CDR3 protein: CASSEVVSSAYEQYF. As DNA, the CDR3 is TGTGCCAGCAGTGAAGTGGTTTCGAGCGCCTACGAGCAGTACTTC.

This chain uses TRBV28 with TRBJ1-5, with 8 bases identical to TRBD1. Germline CDR1 is MDHEN and CDR2 is SYDVKM. CDR3 size: 15 residues. Germline trimming cut 6 bases from V and 5 bases from J; bases unmatched to any gene: 9. Here the CDR3 reads CASRGSDRAHQPQHF. CDR3 nucleotide sequence: TGTGCCAGCAGAGGGTCGGACAGGGCGCATCAGCCCCAGCATTTT.

This sequence joins TRBV28 and TRBJ1-2; D uncertain. The V end lost 6 bases, the J end lost 1 base, and 3 bases lay between the germline ends. The V gene's germline CDR1 is MDHEN and CDR2 SYDVKM. This CDR3 has 11 amino acids. In DNA, the CDR3 is TGTGCCAGCAGCTTTAACTATGGCTACACCTTC. As protein: CASSFNYGYTF.

The chain joins TRBV6-1 to TRBJ2-3; a possible D gene is TRBD2 (5 bases). V dropped 3 bases and J dropped 6 bases, with 16 bases sitting between them. CDR3 length: 15 residues. CDR1 is MNHNS, CDR2 SASEGT, per germline. The CDR3: CASSDGGASQDTQYF. The DNA of the CDR3 is TGTGCCAGCAGTGATGGAGGAGCCTCACAGGATACGCAGTATTTT.

The V call is TRBV5-1, the J call TRBJ1-4; D remains ambiguous. V shed 0 bases and J shed 2 bases, with 8 bases lying between them. This CDR3 has 15 amino acids. CDR1 is SGHRS, CDR2 YFSETQ, per germline. The CDR3 loop is CASSLGGQTNEKLFF. CDR3 DNA: TGCGCCAGCAGCTTGGGTGGCCAGACTAATGAAAAACTGTTTTTT.

The gene calls are TRBV5-1 and TRBJ2-1; a possible D gene is TRBD2 (6 bases). CDR1 SGHRS and CDR2 YFSETQ come from the germline V gene. The length of the CDR3 is 16 residues. The ends were cut back, 4 bases at V and 4 bases at J, with 18 bases in the middle. The CDR3 spells CASSLDLRDSYNEQFF. CDR3 in DNA: TGCGCCAGCAGCCTTGACCTCCGGGACTCTTACAATGAGCAGTTCTTC.

The chain recombines TRBV5-5 with TRBJ1-2; D is uncertain. Trimming removed 1 base from V and 6 bases from J, with 10 bases in between. The CDR3 runs 13 residues. From germline, CDR1 is SGHKS and CDR2 YYEKEE (reference sequence). This CDR3 is CASSLNGFDGYTF. In nucleotides, the CDR3 is TGTGCCAGCAGCTTGAACGGGTTTGATGGCTACACCTTC.

This chain links TRBV7-2 with TRBJ2-7; 13 bases fit TRBD2. The V segment lost 5 bases and the J segment 2 bases; nucleotides outside the gene matches: 9. Per the germline V gene, CDR1 is SGHTA and CDR2 is FQGNSA. CDR3 length: 17 residues. The CDR3 loop reads CASSRGLLAGGAYEQYF. For the CDR3, the DNA is TGTGCCAGCAGCCGCGGATTACTAGCGGGGGGGGCCTACGAGCAGTACTTC.

The J gene is TRBJ1-3, the V gene TRBV19; 7 bases line up with TRBD1. Trimming cost V 5 bases and J 5 bases; bases outside gene matches: 6. The CDR3 is 14 residues long. Germline CDR1 LNHDA, CDR2 SQIVND (reference sequence). This chain's CDR3 is CASSSPGQRNTIYF. CDR3 DNA sequence: TGTGCCAGTAGTTCCCCGGGACAGCGAAACACCATATATTTT.

As concerns this clone: Other DNA sequences of this sample code for an identical CDR3. V gene TRBV2 combines with J gene TRBJ1-1; TRBD1 matches 7 bases. The CDR3 is 14 residues long. Germline V gene lookup returns CDR1 SNHLY and CDR2 FYNNEI. After removal of 4 bases from V and 6 bases from J, the junction contained 8 bases not matched to a gene. Here the CDR3 DNA reads TGTGCCAGCAGTGGTGACACTCAGGGGGCTGAAGCTTTCTTT. Amino acid sequence: CASSGDTQGAEAFF.

V gene TRBV19 combines with J gene TRBJ2-2, with D possibly matching TRBD1 (5 bases). Germline V CDR1 and CDR2: LNHDA, SQIVND (reference sequence). This CDR3 region has 15 residues. With 3 bases removed from V and 6 bases from J, the gap between germline ends came to 14 bases. For the CDR3, the DNA is TGTGCCAGTAGTATCCCGGGCAGGGTGGCCGGGGAGCTGTTTTTT. The encoded protein is CASSIPGRVAGELFF.